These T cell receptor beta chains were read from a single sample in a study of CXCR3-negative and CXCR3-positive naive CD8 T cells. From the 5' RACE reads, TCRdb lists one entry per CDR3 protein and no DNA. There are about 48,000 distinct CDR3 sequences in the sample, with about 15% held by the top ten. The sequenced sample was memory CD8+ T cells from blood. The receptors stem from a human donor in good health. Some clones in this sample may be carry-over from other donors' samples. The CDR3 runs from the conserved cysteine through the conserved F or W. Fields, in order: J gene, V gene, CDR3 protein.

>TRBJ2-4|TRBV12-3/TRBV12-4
CASSQKNIQYF
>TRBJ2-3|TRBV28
CASSLTSGGAGAMDTQYF
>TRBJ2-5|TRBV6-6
CASSYNRGQETQYF
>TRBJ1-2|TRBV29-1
CSVVSGGVDQNDDGYTF
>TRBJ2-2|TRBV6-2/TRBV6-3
CASSAGDRETGELFF
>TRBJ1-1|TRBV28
CASSSQLNTEAFF
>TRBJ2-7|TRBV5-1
CASSLIGIGYEQYF
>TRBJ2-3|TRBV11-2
CASGREGPDTQYF
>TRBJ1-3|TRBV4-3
CASSQDTHSGNTIYF
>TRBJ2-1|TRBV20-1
CSARDAYRQASEQFF
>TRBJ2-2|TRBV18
CASSPYERGRTGELFF
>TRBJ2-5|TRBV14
CASSQAKGQGFKKTQYF
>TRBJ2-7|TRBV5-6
CASSLDGRGDEQYF
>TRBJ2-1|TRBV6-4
CASSPGTGSYNGQFF
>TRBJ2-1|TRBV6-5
CASSYSRGPGSEQFF
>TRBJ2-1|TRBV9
CASSSQGNYNEQFF
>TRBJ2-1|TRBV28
CASSPLIVRDRSIYNEQFF
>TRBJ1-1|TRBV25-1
CASSLGATGGTEAFF
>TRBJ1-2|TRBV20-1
CSAGIVYGYTF
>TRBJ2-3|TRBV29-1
CSADNPWGLAGGRNTDTQYF
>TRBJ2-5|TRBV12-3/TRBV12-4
CASSPPGYEETQYF
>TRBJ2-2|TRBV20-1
CSAKLYTGELFF
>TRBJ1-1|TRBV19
CASSIMTGMAEAFF
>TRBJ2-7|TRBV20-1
CSARGLAGVGEQYF